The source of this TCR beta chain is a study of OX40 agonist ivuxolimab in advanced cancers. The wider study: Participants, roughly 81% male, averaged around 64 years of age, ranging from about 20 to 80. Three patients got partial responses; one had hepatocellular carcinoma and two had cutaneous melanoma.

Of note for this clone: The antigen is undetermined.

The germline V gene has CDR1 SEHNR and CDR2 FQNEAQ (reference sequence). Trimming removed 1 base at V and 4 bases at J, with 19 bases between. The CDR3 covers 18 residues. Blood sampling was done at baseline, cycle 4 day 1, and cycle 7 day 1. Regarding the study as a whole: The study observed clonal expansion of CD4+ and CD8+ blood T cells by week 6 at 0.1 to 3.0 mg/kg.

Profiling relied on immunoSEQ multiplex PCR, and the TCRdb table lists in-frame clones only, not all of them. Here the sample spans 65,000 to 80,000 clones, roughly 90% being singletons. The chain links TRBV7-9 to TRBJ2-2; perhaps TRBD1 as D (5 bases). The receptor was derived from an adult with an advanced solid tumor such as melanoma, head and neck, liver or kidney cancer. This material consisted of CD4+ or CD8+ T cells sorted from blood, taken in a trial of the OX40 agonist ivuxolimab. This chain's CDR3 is CASSLVQSLQVPTGELFF. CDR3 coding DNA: TGTGCCAGCAGCTTAGTTCAAAGTTTACAGGTCCCCACCGGGGAGCTGTTTTTT. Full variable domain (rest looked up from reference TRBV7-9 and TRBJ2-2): DTGVSQNPRHKITKRGQNVTFRCDPISEHNRLYWYRQTLGQGPEFLTYFQNEAQLEKSRLLSDRFSAERPKGSFSTLEIQRTEQGDSAMYLCASSLVQSLQVPTGELFFGEGSRLTVL.